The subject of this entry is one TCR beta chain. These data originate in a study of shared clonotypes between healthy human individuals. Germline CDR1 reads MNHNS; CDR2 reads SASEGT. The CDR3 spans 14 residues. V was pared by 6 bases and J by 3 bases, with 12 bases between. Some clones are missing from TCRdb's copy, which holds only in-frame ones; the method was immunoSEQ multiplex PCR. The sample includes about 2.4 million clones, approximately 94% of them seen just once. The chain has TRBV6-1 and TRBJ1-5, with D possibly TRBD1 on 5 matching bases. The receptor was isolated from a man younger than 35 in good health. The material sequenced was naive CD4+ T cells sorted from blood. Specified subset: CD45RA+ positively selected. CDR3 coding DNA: TGTGCCAGCAGAGCTGACAGCATCAATCAGCCCCAGCATTTT. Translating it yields CASRADSINQPQHF.